This TCR beta chain comes out of a study of cytotoxic CD8 clonotypes in ibrutinib-treated CLL. Study-wide results and caveats: Upon ibrutinib response clonality rose, and upon progression it fell back toward baseline. Public clonotypes were rare and shrank or held steady on treatment.

Per the germline V gene, CDR1 is SGHNT and CDR2 is YENEEA. The CDR3 totals 15 residues. The V segment lost 5 bases and the J segment 6 bases; nucleotides outside the gene matches: 9. Comment on this clone: Antigen specificity is unknown.

Investigators sought sequencing depths of between 1 in 200,000 and 1 in 1 million T cells. Repertoires were generated with immunoSEQ multiplex PCR, while TCRdb's copy carries only in-frame clones and drops some. The sample has 200,000 to 250,000 clones, 70% to 75% seen once. The source material was PBMCs, sampled after 12 months of ibrutinib treatment. This sequence joins TRBV11-3 and TRBJ2-1; 8 positions agree with TRBD2. The receptor comes from a human donor with chronic lymphocytic leukemia. The DNA for the CDR3 is TGTGCCAGCAGCCTCGGGAATAGCGGGACCAATGAGCAGTTCTTC. Translation gives CASSLGNSGTNEQFF.